This record concerns one T cell receptor beta chain sequence. In the original analysis: Reference gene primers were amplified, and this amplification served to estimate nucleated cell counts. TCRdb's table, derived via immunoSEQ multiplex PCR, lists solely in-frame clones and lacks some. Clonal size and the V and J genes are those of that table, whereas D and trimming came from the DNA. This sample carries roughly 85,000 clones, 80% to 90% of them seen once, and the ten largest clones take around a quarter. The data derive from a study of blood T cell repertoires in COVID-19. Germline loops: CDR1 LNHDA, CDR2 SQIVND (reference sequence). V shed 10 bases and J 4 bases; nucleotides not matched to a gene: 11. The CDR3 is made up of 15 amino acids.

The receptor was derived from a man in his fifties or sixties with active or convalescent COVID-19. V gene TRBV19 combines with J gene TRBJ1-5, with 9 bases that match TRBD1. What was sequenced was peripheral blood. The CDR3 loop is CATPPGQGFNQPQHF. As DNA, the CDR3 is TGTGCCACTCCCCCGGGACAGGGATTTAATCAGCCCCAGCATTTT.